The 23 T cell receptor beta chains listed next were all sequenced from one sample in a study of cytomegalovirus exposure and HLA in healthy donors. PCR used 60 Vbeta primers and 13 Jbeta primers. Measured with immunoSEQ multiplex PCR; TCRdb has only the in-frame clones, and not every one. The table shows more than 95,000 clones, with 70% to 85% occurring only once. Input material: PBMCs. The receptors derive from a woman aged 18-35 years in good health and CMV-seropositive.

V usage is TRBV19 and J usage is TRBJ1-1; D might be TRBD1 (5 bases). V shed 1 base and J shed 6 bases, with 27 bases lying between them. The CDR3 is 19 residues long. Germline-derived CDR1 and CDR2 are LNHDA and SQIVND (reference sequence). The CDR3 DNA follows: TGTGCCAGTAGTATAGTTTTGGGGTGGGCAGGGTCGACTCCGGCTGAAGCTTTCTTT. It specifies CASSIVLGWAGSTPAEAFF. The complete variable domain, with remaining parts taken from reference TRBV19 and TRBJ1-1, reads DGGITQSPKYLFRKEGQNVTLSCEQNLNHDAMYWYRQDPGQGLRLIYYSQIVNDFQKGDIAEGYSVSREKKESFPLTVTSAQKNPTAFYLCASSIVLGWAGSTPAEAFFGQGTRLTVV.

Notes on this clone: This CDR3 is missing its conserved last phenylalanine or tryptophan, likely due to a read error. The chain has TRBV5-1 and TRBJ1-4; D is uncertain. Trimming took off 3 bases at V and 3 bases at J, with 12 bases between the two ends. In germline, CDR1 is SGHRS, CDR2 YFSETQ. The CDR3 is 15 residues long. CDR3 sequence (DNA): TGCGCCAGCAGCTCGTCGGGAACCTCTAATGAAAAACTGTTTGTT. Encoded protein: CASSSSGTSNEKLFV.

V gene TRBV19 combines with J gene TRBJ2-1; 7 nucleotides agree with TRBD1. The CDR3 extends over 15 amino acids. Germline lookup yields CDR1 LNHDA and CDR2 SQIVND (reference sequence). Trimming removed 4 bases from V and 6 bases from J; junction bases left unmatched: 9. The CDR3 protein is CASSRGDPGGNEQFF. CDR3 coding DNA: TGTGCCAGTAGTAGAGGGGACCCAGGGGGCAATGAGCAGTTCTTC.

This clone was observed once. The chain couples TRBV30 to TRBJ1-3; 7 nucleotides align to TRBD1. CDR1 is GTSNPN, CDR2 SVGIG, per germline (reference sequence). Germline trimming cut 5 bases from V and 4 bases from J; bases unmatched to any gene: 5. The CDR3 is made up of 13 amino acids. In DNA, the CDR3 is TGTGCCTGGGAGGGACAGAGCGGAAACACCATATATTTT. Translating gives CAWEGQSGNTIYF.

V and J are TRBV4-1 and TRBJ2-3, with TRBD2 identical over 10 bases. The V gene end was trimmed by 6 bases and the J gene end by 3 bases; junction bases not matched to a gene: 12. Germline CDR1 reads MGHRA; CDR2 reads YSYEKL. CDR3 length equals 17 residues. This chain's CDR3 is CASSPTPGLASTDTQYF. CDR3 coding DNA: TGCGCCAGCAGTCCTACACCGGGACTAGCGTCAACAGATACGCAGTATTTT.

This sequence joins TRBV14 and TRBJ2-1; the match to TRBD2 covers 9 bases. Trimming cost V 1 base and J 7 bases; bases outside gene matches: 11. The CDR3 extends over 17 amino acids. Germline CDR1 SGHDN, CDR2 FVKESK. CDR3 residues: CASSQVLREGPRNEQFF. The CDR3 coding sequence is TGTGCCAGCAGCCAAGTCCTGCGGGAGGGCCCACGAAATGAGCAGTTCTTC.

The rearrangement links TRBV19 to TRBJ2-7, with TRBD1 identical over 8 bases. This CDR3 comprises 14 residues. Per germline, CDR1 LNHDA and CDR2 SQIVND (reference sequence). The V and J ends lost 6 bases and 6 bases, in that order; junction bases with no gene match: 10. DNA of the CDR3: TGTGCCAGTAGCCCAGTGGGACAGGCTCGCGAGCAGTACTTC. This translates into CASSPVGQAREQYF.

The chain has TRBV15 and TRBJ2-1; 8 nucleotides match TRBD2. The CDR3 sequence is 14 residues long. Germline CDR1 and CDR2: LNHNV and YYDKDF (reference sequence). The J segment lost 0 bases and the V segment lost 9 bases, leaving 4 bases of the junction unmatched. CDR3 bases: TGTGCCACAGCCAGCGGGAGCTCCTACAATGAGCAGTTCTTC. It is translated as CATASGSSYNEQFF.

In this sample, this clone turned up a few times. The chain's CDR3 is CASSPGYRGRDGYTF. The CDR3 nucleotides read TGTGCCAGCAGCCCTGGGTACAGGGGGCGAGATGGCTACACCTTC. The chain employs TRBV11-3 and TRBJ1-2; 9 bases are a match to TRBD1. Germline V gene lookup returns CDR1 SGHNT and CDR2 YENEEA. CDR3 length: 15 residues. J was trimmed by 6 bases and V by 5 bases; bases with no gene match: 10.

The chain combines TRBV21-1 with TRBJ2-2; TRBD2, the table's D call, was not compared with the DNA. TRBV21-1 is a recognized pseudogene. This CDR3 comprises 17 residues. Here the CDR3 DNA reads TGTGCCAGCAGCAAAGATGGGCTAGCGGGCTGCACCGGGGAGCTGTTTTTT. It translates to CASSKDGLAGCTGELFF.

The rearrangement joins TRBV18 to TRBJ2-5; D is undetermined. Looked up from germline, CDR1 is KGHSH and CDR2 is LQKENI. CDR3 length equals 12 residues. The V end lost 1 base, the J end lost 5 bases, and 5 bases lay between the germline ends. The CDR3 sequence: CASSPQRETQYF. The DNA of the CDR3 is TGTGCCAGCTCACCACAGAGGGAGACCCAGTACTTC.

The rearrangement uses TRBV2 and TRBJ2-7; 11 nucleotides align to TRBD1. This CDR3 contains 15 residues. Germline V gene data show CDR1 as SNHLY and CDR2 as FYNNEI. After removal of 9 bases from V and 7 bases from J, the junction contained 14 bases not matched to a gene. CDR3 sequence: CASSLGGTGGEEQYF. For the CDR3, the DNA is TGTGCCAGTTCTCTGGGCGGGACAGGGGGGGAGGAGCAGTACTTC.

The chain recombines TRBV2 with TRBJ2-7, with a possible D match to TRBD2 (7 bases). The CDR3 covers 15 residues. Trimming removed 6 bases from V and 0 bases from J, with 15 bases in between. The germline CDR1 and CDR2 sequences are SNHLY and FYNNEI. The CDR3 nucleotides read TGTGCCAGCAGACTGGGGGCGGGAGCCTCCTACGAGCAGTACTTC. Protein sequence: CASRLGAGASYEQYF.

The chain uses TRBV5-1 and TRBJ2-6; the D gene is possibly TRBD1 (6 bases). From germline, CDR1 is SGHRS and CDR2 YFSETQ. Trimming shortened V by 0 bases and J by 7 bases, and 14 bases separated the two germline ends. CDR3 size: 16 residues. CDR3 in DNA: TGCGCCAGCAGCTTGGATTCAGGGGCTGTTGCCAACGTCCTGACTTTC. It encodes CASSLDSGAVANVLTF. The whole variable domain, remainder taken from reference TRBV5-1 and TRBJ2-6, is KAGVTQTPRYLIKTRGQQVTLSCSPISGHRSVSWYQQTPGQGLQFLFEYFSETQRNKGNFPGRFSGRQFSNSRSEMNVSTLELGDSALYLCASSLDSGAVANVLTFGAGSRLTVL.

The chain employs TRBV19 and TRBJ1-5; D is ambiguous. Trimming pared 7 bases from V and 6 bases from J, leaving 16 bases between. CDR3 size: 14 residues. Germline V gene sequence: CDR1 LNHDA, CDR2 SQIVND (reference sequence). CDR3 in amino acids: CASINSPAGQPQHF. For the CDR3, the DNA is TGTGCCAGTATTAACAGCCCGGCGGGTCAGCCCCAGCATTTT.

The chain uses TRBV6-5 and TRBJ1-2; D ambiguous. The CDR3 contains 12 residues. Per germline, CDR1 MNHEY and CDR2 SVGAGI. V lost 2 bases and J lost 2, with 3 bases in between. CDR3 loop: CASSYGNYGYTF. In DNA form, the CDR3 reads TGTGCCAGCAGTTACGGCAACTATGGCTACACCTTC.

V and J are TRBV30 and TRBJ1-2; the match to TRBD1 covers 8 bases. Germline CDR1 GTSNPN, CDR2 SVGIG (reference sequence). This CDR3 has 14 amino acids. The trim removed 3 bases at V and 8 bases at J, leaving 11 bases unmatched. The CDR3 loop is CAWSPFGQGSGYTF. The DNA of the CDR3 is TGTGCCTGGAGCCCCTTCGGACAGGGTTCCGGCTACACCTTC.

The CDR3 DNA follows: TGTGCCAGCAGTTTCGTCGGGAATCAGCGGCCCCAGCATTTT. Translated: CASSFVGNQRPQHF. V is TRBV27 and J is TRBJ1-5; D is unclear. The CDR3 length is 14 residues. Trimming stripped 3 bases from V and 9 bases from J, with 15 bases between. The germline V gene has CDR1 MNHEY and CDR2 SMNVEV (reference sequence).

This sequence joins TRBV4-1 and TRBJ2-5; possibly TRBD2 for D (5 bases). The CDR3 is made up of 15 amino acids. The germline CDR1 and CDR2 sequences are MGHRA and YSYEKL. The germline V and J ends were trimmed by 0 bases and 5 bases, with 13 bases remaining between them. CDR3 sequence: CASSQDGGSVETQYF. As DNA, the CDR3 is TGCGCCAGCAGCCAAGATGGCGGGTCGGTTGAGACCCAGTACTTC.

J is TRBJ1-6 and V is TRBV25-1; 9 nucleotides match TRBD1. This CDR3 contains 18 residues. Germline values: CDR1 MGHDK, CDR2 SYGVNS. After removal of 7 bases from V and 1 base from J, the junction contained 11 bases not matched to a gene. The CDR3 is CASTPRGQGESYNSPLHF. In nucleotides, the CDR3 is TGTGCCAGCACCCCACGGGGACAGGGAGAATCCTATAATTCACCCCTCCACTTT.

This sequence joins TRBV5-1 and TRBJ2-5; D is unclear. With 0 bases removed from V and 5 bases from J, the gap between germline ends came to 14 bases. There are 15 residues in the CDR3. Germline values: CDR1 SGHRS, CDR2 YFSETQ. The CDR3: CASSLGGLSGETQYF. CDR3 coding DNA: TGCGCCAGCAGCTTGGGAGGCCTATCTGGGGAGACCCAGTACTTC.

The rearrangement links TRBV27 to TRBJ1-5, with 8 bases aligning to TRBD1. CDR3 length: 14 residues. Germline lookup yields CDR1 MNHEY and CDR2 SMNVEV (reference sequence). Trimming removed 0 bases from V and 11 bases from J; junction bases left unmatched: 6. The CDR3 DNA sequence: TGTGCCAGCAGTTTATCCTCAGGGGGCTCGTCCCAGCATTTT. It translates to CASSLSSGGSSQHF.

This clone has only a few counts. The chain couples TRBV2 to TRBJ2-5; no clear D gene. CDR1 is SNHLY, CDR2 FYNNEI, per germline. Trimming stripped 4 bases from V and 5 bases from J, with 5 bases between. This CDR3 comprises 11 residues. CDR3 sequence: CASSVLETQYF. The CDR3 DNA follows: TGTGCCAGCAGTGTCCTGGAGACCCAGTACTTC.